The 23 T cell receptor beta chains in this list originate from one sample, sequenced in a study of T cell responses to AZD1222 COVID-19 vaccine. Measured with immunoSEQ multiplex PCR; TCRdb has only the in-frame clones, and not every one. The sample lists about 83,000 clones; about 82% were seen once. Sequenced here: peripheral blood, sampled on day 0 of AZD1222 vaccination. The receptors come from an adult in good health.

The J gene is TRBJ2-7, the V gene TRBV2; 12 nucleotides agree with TRBD2. The V gene's germline CDR1 is SNHLY and CDR2 FYNNEI. Unmatched junction bases numbered 5, after V lost 7 bases and J lost 4 bases. The CDR3 has 14 residues. The DNA of the CDR3 is TGTGCCAGCAAAGAGACTAGCGGGAGTTACGAGCAGTACTTC. It encodes CASKETSGSYEQYF.

This sequence joins TRBV11-2 and TRBJ1-3, with D maybe TRBD1 (5 bases). The CDR3 sequence is 19 residues long. Germline V gene sequence: CDR1 SGHAT, CDR2 FQNNGV. The V gene lost 5 bases and the J gene lost 3 bases, with 26 bases spanning the gap. The CDR3 region is CASSGAGRQGESGGNTIYF. CDR3 sequence (DNA): TGTGCCAGCAGCGGGGCAGGACGTCAAGGGGAGAGTGGTGGAAACACCATATATTTT.

The J gene is TRBJ2-3, the V gene TRBV6-6; D gene unclear. Trimming took off 0 bases at V and 3 bases at J, with 13 bases between the two ends. In germline, CDR1 is MNHNY, CDR2 SVGAGI (reference sequence). The CDR3 is 16 amino acids. The CDR3 nucleotides read TGTGCCAGCAGTTACTCGAGGTCCAGAAAAACAGATACGCAGTATTTT. This codes for CASSYSRSRKTDTQYF.

The chain links TRBV3-1 (or the pseudogene TRBV3-2) to TRBJ1-2; TRBD1 is a possible D gene (5 bases). The germline CDR1 and CDR2 sequences are LGHDT and YNNKEL (reference sequence). V gave up 1 base and J gave up 7 bases, with 10 bases separating them. The CDR3 loop spans 13 amino acids. CDR3 region: CASSQAQGTGYTF. In DNA, the CDR3 is TGTGCCAGCAGCCAAGCACAAGGGACTGGCTACACCTTC.

In its sample, this clone was seen a few times. The J gene is TRBJ2-2, the V gene TRBV7-3, with TRBD1 identical over 11 bases. CDR1 and CDR2 (germline): SGHTA, FQGTGA. The length of the CDR3 is 15 residues. J lost 8 bases, V lost 2 bases, and 4 bases had no gene match. Here the CDR3 reads CASSLGDRGSGELFF. The CDR3 DNA reads TGTGCCAGCAGCTTAGGGGACAGGGGGTCTGGGGAGCTGTTTTTT.

The chain has TRBV18 and TRBJ2-3, with D unresolved. The CDR3 sequence is 14 residues long. CDR1 KGHSH and CDR2 LQKENI come from the germline V gene. Between the trimmed V and J ends, which lost 1 base and 2 bases, there was a span of 7 bases. CDR3 loop: CASSPLGDTDTQYF. The CDR3 nucleotides are TGTGCCAGCTCACCACTGGGTGACACAGATACGCAGTATTTT.

The rearrangement joins TRBV10-1 to TRBJ2-1; no reliable D call. The V end lost 2 bases, the J end lost 2 bases, and 7 bases lay between the germline ends. The CDR3 has 14 residues. Germline V gives CDR1 WNHNN, CDR2 SYGVQD (reference sequence). CDR3 sequence (DNA): TGCGCCAGCAGTGAGGGTAGCCCCTACAATGAGCAGTTCTTC. Its protein product is CASSEGSPYNEQFF.

The rearrangement joins TRBV12-3 or TRBV12-4 to TRBJ2-2; D perhaps matches TRBD2 (6 bases). V was clipped by 10 bases and J by 5 bases, with 11 bases between them. The length of the CDR3 is 12 residues. CDR3 amino acids: CATWRDTGELFF. As DNA, the CDR3 is TGTGCCACCTGGAGGGATACCGGGGAGCTGTTTTTT.

The chain joins TRBV24-1 to TRBJ2-3, with D possibly TRBD2 on 5 matching bases. Germline V gives CDR1 KGHDR, CDR2 SFDVKD. The CDR3 totals 16 residues. V shed 4 bases and J shed 2 bases, with 15 bases lying between them. The CDR3 reads CATSDRTGKNTDTQYF. The CDR3, as DNA: TGTGCCACCAGTGACAGAACGGGGAAGAACACAGATACGCAGTATTTT.

The chain's CDR3 is CASSPGQGSYTGELFF. The CDR3 nucleotides read TGTGCCAGCAGCCCGGGACAGGGATCGTACACCGGGGAGCTGTTTTTT. The rearrangement joins TRBV7-9 to TRBJ2-2; 9 nucleotides agree with TRBD1. There are 16 residues in the CDR3. The V gene's germline CDR1 is SEHNR and CDR2 FQNEAQ (reference sequence). Losses at the gene ends were 5 bases for V and 3 bases for J; bases not matched to a gene: 7.

The chain joins TRBV19 to TRBJ2-7, with D tentatively TRBD2 (6 bases). This CDR3 comprises 13 residues. Between the trimmed V and J ends, which lost 9 bases and 0 bases, there was a span of 12 bases. CDR1 and CDR2 from the germline V gene are LNHDA and SQIVND (reference sequence). The CDR3 is CASRGIHSYEQYF. The CDR3 coding sequence is TGTGCCAGCCGGGGGATCCACTCCTACGAGCAGTACTTC.

V is TRBV30 and J is TRBJ2-3; 12 nucleotides agree with TRBD1. CDR3 size: 17 residues. J was trimmed by 6 bases and V by 1 base; bases with no gene match: 11. The germline V gene encodes CDR1 GTSNPN and CDR2 SVGIG (reference sequence). CDR3 region: CAWSGRLGQGASDTQYF. As DNA, the CDR3 is TGTGCCTGGAGTGGGAGGCTGGGACAGGGGGCGTCGGATACGCAGTATTTT.

This chain links TRBV30 with TRBJ1-5; D is unclear. This CDR3 comprises 16 residues. Per the germline V gene, CDR1 is GTSNPN and CDR2 is SVGIG (reference sequence). V dropped 2 bases and J dropped 0 bases, with 14 bases sitting between them. In nucleotides, the CDR3 is TGTGCCTGGAGTCACGCCCCTGGGAGTAGCAATCAGCCCCAGCATTTT. It yields the protein CAWSHAPGSSNQPQHF.

The rearrangement joins TRBV7-2 to TRBJ1-5, with a weak D call TRBD1 (5 bases). The V gene's germline CDR1 is SGHTA and CDR2 FQGNSA. The CDR3 sequence is 17 residues long. The V and J ends lost 3 bases and 0 bases respectively, with 15 bases between them. The CDR3 is CASSLMGRVDSNQPQHF. The CDR3 nucleotides read TGTGCCAGCAGCTTGATGGGGCGGGTGGATAGCAATCAGCCCCAGCATTTT.

The genes are TRBV6-5 and TRBJ2-7; possibly TRBD1 for D (5 bases). CDR3 length: 11 residues. Trimming removed 7 bases at V and 4 bases at J, with 8 bases between. The germline gives CDR1 MNHEY, CDR2 SVGAGI. CDR3 loop: CASTQGYEQYF. The DNA of the CDR3 is TGTGCCAGCACCCAGGGTTACGAGCAGTACTTC.

The chain is built from TRBV19 and TRBJ1-5; D gene uncertain. With 5 bases removed from V and 3 bases from J, the gap between germline ends came to 17 bases. CDR3 size: 16 residues. CDR1 and CDR2 from the germline V gene are LNHDA and SQIVND (reference sequence). The DNA of the CDR3 is TGTGCCAGTAGTCCCCGTAGACCGGGGTCCAATCAGCCCCAGCATTTT. Translation: CASSPRRPGSNQPQHF. The whole variable domain, remainder taken from reference TRBV19 and TRBJ1-5, is DGGITQSPKYLFRKEGQNVTLSCEQNLNHDAMYWYRQDPGQGLRLIYYSQIVNDFQKGDIAEGYSVSREKKESFPLTVTSAQKNPTAFYLCASSPRRPGSNQPQHFGDGTRLSIL.

The rearrangement joins TRBV19 to TRBJ2-2; 7 bases align to TRBD1. V lost 5 bases and J lost 6; bases outside the gene matches: 15. The CDR3 extends over 17 amino acids. Germline CDR1 LNHDA, CDR2 SQIVND (reference sequence). The CDR3 is CASSLRVMTGLSGELFF. Here the CDR3 DNA reads TGTGCCAGTAGTTTGCGAGTGATGACAGGGCTTTCCGGGGAGCTGTTTTTT.

The chain combines TRBV5-1 with TRBJ2-1; 15 nucleotides agree with TRBD2. This CDR3 contains 16 residues. The V gene's germline CDR1 is SGHRS and CDR2 YFSETQ. J gave up 8 bases and V 3 bases, and 6 bases lay outside the gene matches. The CDR3 protein is CASSSGLAGGGDEQFF. The CDR3 DNA sequence: TGCGCCAGCAGCTCGGGACTAGCGGGGGGCGGGGATGAGCAGTTCTTC.

V is TRBV9 and J is TRBJ1-3; D unclear. Germline CDR1 SGDLS, CDR2 YYNGEE. The CDR3 contains 15 residues. Trimming took off 0 bases at V and 1 base at J, with 8 bases between the two ends. The CDR3 region is CASSVGTLSGNTIYF. Written as DNA, the CDR3 is TGTGCCAGCAGCGTAGGGACCCTGTCTGGAAACACCATATATTTT.

The rearrangement joins TRBV4-2 to TRBJ2-7, with D unclear. Per the germline V gene, CDR1 is LGHNA and CDR2 is YNFKEQ. Trimming pared 1 base from V and 2 bases from J, leaving 9 bases between. CDR3 size: 14 residues. Written as DNA, the CDR3 is TGTGCCAGCAGCCAAGGAATCCCGGCCTACGAGCAGTACTTC. This gives the protein CASSQGIPAYEQYF.

Here the CDR3 reads CASSFYSDSRVFF. CDR3 DNA: TGTGCCAGCAGCTTCTATTCAGATTCTAGAGTGTTCTTT. V gene TRBV7-2 combines with J gene TRBJ1-1; no definite D call. CDR3 size: 13 residues. Germline V lookup: CDR1 SGHTA, CDR2 FQGNSA. Trimming took off 3 bases at V and 14 bases at J, with 19 bases between the two ends. Complete variable domain (other parts from reference TRBV7-2 and TRBJ1-1): GAGVSQSPSNKVTEKGKDVELRCDPISGHTALYWYRQSLGQGLEFLIYFQGNSAPDKSGLPSDRFSAERTGGSVSTLTIQRTQQEDSAVYLCASSFYSDSRVFFGQGTRLTVV.

The rearrangement uses TRBV5-4 and TRBJ1-1; D is ambiguous. Trimming pared 4 bases from V and 1 base from J, leaving 8 bases between. The CDR3 is made up of 13 amino acids. Germline assignment: CDR1 SGHNT and CDR2 YYREEE (reference sequence). The CDR3 spells CASSAPGNTEAFF. The DNA of the CDR3 is TGTGCCAGCAGCGCTCCGGGGAACACTGAAGCTTTCTTT.

The chain recombines TRBV2 with TRBJ1-5; D call uncertain. Germline CDR1 is SNHLY and CDR2 is FYNNEI. The CDR3 covers 15 residues. Trimming cost V 3 bases and J 0 bases, with 9 bases left between them. This chain's CDR3 is CASSEVIPSNQPQHF. DNA for the CDR3: TGTGCCAGCAGTGAGGTGATTCCTAGCAATCAGCCCCAGCATTTT.